This T cell receptor (beta chain) stems from a study of T cell responses to AZD1222 COVID-19 vaccine (dated by TCRdb to 2020 to 2023). Concerning the study at large: TCR sequencing covered 233 trial participants: 200 to 220 given two doses of AZD1222 and around 25 given two doses of MenACWY control vaccine. Trial participants were enrolled by age into subgroups of 18-55, 56-69 and 70-plus years, and 148, 28 and 57 TCR-sequenced participants, respectively, were included in these subgroups. The study at large found these results: Spike-specific TCR breadth and depth rose significantly after two AZD1222 doses compared with day 0 and with MenACWY recipients. Conclusions about previously exposed vaccinees are limited, since just a handful of AZD1222 recipients were seropositive for SARS-CoV-2 at baseline. The whole spike protein was spanned by vaccine-associated CD4 TCRs, and dominant responses were seen in regions 160-218 and 743-854. Nearly half of unique spike-specific TCRs reportedly recognized epitopes outside regions mutated in the B.1.351 and B.1.1.7 variants. The 56-69-year group was small, and its depth increase did not reach significance, likely because of low power. Because no day 14 peak-response samples were available, repertoires were characterized only after the peak T cell response. Participants were mostly white British, with more females than males. The authors suggested clonal diversity may have been underestimated.

This clone was counted a single time. Its antigen is unknown. Within one base of it there is no much larger clone, and no base qualities were kept. In light of the paper, this sample's time point label describes: about 28 days (+/-7) after the second vaccine dose. AZD1222 recipients whose second dose came at about 4 weeks and those whose second dose came at about 12 weeks were combined into one group, since spike-specific TCR depth and breadth did not differ between the two schedules. Vaccinee samples came from UK trials COV001 and COV002, including a single-blind randomized controlled phase 2/3 trial of AZD1222 (ChAdOx1 nCoV-19) in healthy adults. For TCRbeta chain sequencing, PBMC samples from trial participants were taken at day 0 and at day 28 after the second dose. The CDR3 regions of human TCRbeta chains were analyzed by immunosequencing. The study's processing was this. TCRs in the repertoires were matched against a reference library of SARS-CoV-2-specific TCRs that had been generated with the MIRA antigen-specificity platform. Breadth meant the fraction of unique TCRs that were SARS-CoV-2-associated, whereas depth meant the fraction of total T cells that were SARS-CoV-2-associated. Using the MIRA data, each spike-specific TCR was assigned both to the spike region to which the TCR was reactive and to a CD4 or CD8 class. Log10-transformed breadth and depth values were compared by one-way ANOVA with Sidak's multiple comparisons tests. The table comes from immuneACCESS by way of TCRdb, which keeps in-frame sequences with V and J called. Part of the clones is missing from these tables; in studies checked, under half for an unresolved V gene and the rest for unknown reasons. V, J and clone size are those of that table, while D and trimming were read from the DNA. The sample table records more than 85,000 clones; 89% of these occur just once. The ten largest clones take up 44% of the sample.

The CDR1 and CDR2 encoded by the germline V gene are SGDLS and YYNGEE. The CDR3 covers 15 residues, taking in both the cysteine and the phenylalanine. The only DNA kept is the CDR3, 45 bases in frame from the first base. V and J are trimmed by 2 bases and 5 bases, and the gene matches miss 8 bases of the junction. This material consisted of peripheral blood, taken 28 days after the second AZD1222 dose. The sequence was obtained from an adult who received the AZD1222 COVID-19 vaccine. The rearrangement joined TRBV9 to TRBJ2-7; TRBD2 lines up with 9 middle nucleotides. The CDR3 here reads CASSVAPGLANEQYF. The nucleotide sequence reads as follows: TGTGCCAGCAGCGTGGCTCCGGGACTAGCAAACGAGCAGTACTTC.